Below, one TCR beta chain is given with its context. The assay was immunoSEQ multiplex PCR, and TCRdb's table has in-frame clones only and misses some. The sample holds about 21,000 clones, roughly 98% seen once. These data belong to a study of T cells after posttransplantation cyclophosphamide. The CDR3 has 14 amino acids. CDR1 is SGHNT and CDR2 is YYREEE in the germline V gene (reference sequence). With V trimmed by 4 bases and J by 7 bases, 10 bases remained unmatched. The TCR comes from a man in his forties in good health, CMV-negative, and a related stem cell transplant donor. The sequencing input was naive CD8+ T cells sorted from PBMCs. The chain has TRBV5-4 and TRBJ2-7; 8 bases are a match to TRBD1. The CDR3 sequence is CASSARTGWDEQYF. CDR3 DNA sequence: TGTGCCAGCAGCGCCCGGACAGGGTGGGATGAGCAGTACTTC. The whole variable domain, filled in from reference TRBV5-4 and TRBJ2-7, reads ETGVTQSPTHLIKTRGQQVTLRCSSQSGHNTVSWYQQALGQGPQFIFQYYREEENGRGNFPPRFSGLQFPNYSSELNVNALELDDSALYLCASSARTGWDEQYFGPGTRLTVT.